This TCR beta chain was recorded in a study of T cells after yellow fever vaccination. At the level of the study: With SMART-Seq v4 Ultra Low Input, the fractions containing low cell numbers were prepared. Study-level findings and limits: At 95% to 97% for CD4 and 70% to 90% for CD8, most primary-vaccination clones showed up again after the booster.

Points on this clonotype: The antigen is not known.

Using its own MiXCR run on the 5' RACE reads, TCRdb lists one record per CDR3 protein. The sample contains under 600,000 distinct CDR3 sequences, 21% of which appear only once. The CDR3 consists of 12 residues. The germline V and J ends were trimmed by 3 bases and 2 bases, with 7 bases remaining between them. CDR1 is SQVTM, CDR2 ANQGSEA, per germline. The source material was PBMCs, sampled roughly 20 days after the first yellow fever vaccination. The clonotype comes from a man aged 18 to 30 who received the YFV17D yellow fever vaccine. This chain links TRBV29-1 with TRBJ1-1; D not resolved. DNA for the CDR3: TGCAGCGTTGATAGCGGTAACACTGAAGCTTTCTTT. The encoded protein is CSVDSGNTEAFF.